These T cell receptor beta chains were read from a single sample in a study of blood T cell repertoires in COVID-19. Clones were sequenced by immunoSEQ multiplex PCR, and TCRdb holds only the in-frame ones, with some missing. The sample holds approximately 210,000 clones, more than 75% seen once. The sample comprised peripheral blood. The receptors stem from a woman in her thirties or forties with acute or convalescent COVID-19. CDR3s include the opening cysteine and the closing phenylalanine or tryptophan. A D gene is named only where the DNA matches it firmly. Clone size is not always given. Where it is, it says once, few, many or a class for expanded clones.

V gene: TRBV5-1
J gene: TRBJ2-3
D gene: TRBD2
clone size: .
CDR3 DNA: TGCGCCAGCAGCGCCTTAAGCGGGGGGGCCGTCAGCACAGATACGCAGTATTTT
CDR3 protein: CASSALSGGAVSTDTQYF

V gene: TRBV29-1
J gene: TRBJ2-1
D gene: .
clone size: .
CDR3 DNA: TGCAGCGTCGGTCATTACAATGAGCAGTTCTTC
CDR3 protein: CSVGHYNEQFF

V gene: TRBV11-3
J gene: TRBJ2-1
D gene: .
clone size: .
CDR3 DNA: TGTGCCAGCACTCAGGGGACCTACAATGAGCAGTTCTTC
CDR3 protein: CASTQGTYNEQFF

V gene: TRBV4-2
J gene: TRBJ2-1
D gene: TRBD2
clone size: .
CDR3 DNA: TGTGCCAGCAGCCAACATAGCGGGACCAATGAGCAGTTCTTC
CDR3 protein: CASSQHSGTNEQFF

V gene: TRBV12-5
J gene: TRBJ2-7
D gene: .
clone size: .
CDR3 DNA: TGTGCTAGTGCTCCCGGGTGGGACGAGCAGTACTTC
CDR3 protein: CASAPGWDEQYF

V gene: TRBV30
J gene: TRBJ2-1
D gene: TRBD1
clone size: .
CDR3 DNA: TGTGCCTGTTTAGGGGGCCCGAGCTCCTACAATGAGCAGTTCTTC
CDR3 protein: CACLGGPSSYNEQFF

V gene: TRBV11-2
J gene: TRBJ1-3
D gene: .
clone size: .
CDR3 DNA: TGTGCCAGCAGCTTCACAGGGTACATAAACACCATATATTTT
CDR3 protein: CASSFTGYINTIYF

V gene: TRBV5-1
J gene: TRBJ2-3
D gene: TRBD2
clone size: .
CDR3 DNA: TGCGCCAGCAGCAGGACTAGCGGGGGGGTAAGGGCAGAGGATACGCAGTATTTT
CDR3 protein: CASSRTSGGVRAEDTQYF

V gene: TRBV10-3
J gene: TRBJ2-3
D gene: TRBD2
clone size: .
CDR3 DNA: TGTGCCATCAGACGGGGGGACACAGATACGCAGTATTTT
CDR3 protein: CAIRRGDTDTQYF

V gene: TRBV4-1
J gene: TRBJ1-5
D gene: .
clone size: .
CDR3 DNA: TGCGCCAGCAGCCTCAGTGCAATTGGCAATCAGCCCCAGCATTTT
CDR3 protein: CASSLSAIGNQPQHF

V gene: TRBV5-1
J gene: TRBJ2-3
D gene: TRBD2
clone size: .
CDR3 DNA: TGCGCCAGCAGCTTAATCAAAGGACTAGCGGGGGGCTCAGATACGCAGTATTTT
CDR3 protein: CASSLIKGLAGGSDTQYF

V gene: TRBV19
J gene: TRBJ1-5
D gene: .
clone size: .
CDR3 DNA: TGTGCCAGTAGTCTGGGACTGGGGGGGAATCAGCCCCAGCATTTT
CDR3 protein: CASSLGLGGNQPQHF

V gene: TRBV27
J gene: TRBJ2-7
D gene: TRBD2
clone size: once
CDR3 DNA: TGTGCCAGCAGTACTCGGGAGCGGGATGTCTCCTACGAGCAGTACTTC
CDR3 protein: CASSTRERDVSYEQYF

V gene: TRBV14
J gene: TRBJ2-7
D gene: TRBD1
clone size: .
CDR3 DNA: TGTGCCAGCAGGTCAGCAGGGGGAACCTACGAGCAGTACTTC
CDR3 protein: CASRSAGGTYEQYF

V gene: TRBV4-1
J gene: TRBJ2-3
D gene: .
clone size: .
CDR3 DNA: TGCGCCAGCAGTTCCAAGAGCGGCGCAGATACGCAGTATTTT
CDR3 protein: CASSSKSGADTQYF

V gene: TRBV7-2
J gene: TRBJ1-2
D gene: .
clone size: few
CDR3 DNA: TGTGCCAGCGACAAAACAGGGATCTATGGCTACACCTTC
CDR3 protein: CASDKTGIYGYTF

V gene: TRBV6-5
J gene: TRBJ2-2
D gene: .
clone size: .
CDR3 DNA: TGTGCCAGCCGGTCCAGGGACACCGGGGAGCTGTTTTTT
CDR3 protein: CASRSRDTGELFF

V gene: TRBV14
J gene: TRBJ2-3
D gene: TRBD2
clone size: .
CDR3 DNA: TGTGCCAGCAGAGGGAGCGGGGGCCGCACAGATACGCAGTATTTT
CDR3 protein: CASRGSGGRTDTQYF

V gene: TRBV18
J gene: TRBJ2-1
D gene: .
clone size: .
CDR3 DNA: TGTGCCAGCTCACCACCGTCTGGCGGTCCCTCGACCTACGTCGGCAATGAGCAGTTCTTC
CDR3 protein: CASSPPSGGPSTYVGNEQFF

V gene: TRBV7-9
J gene: TRBJ2-3
D gene: TRBD2
clone size: .
CDR3 DNA: TGTGCCAGCAGCCCGAGCGGGAACACAGATACGCAGTATTTT
CDR3 protein: CASSPSGNTDTQYF

V gene: TRBV5-1
J gene: TRBJ2-1
D gene: TRBD2
clone size: .
CDR3 DNA: TGCGCCAGCAGCTTACAGCGGGGCCTCTCCTACAATGAGCAGTTCTTC
CDR3 protein: CASSLQRGLSYNEQFF

V gene: TRBV29-1
J gene: TRBJ1-2
D gene: TRBD1
clone size: .
CDR3 DNA: TGCAGCGTAACCCTTCCAGGGACAGACTATGGCTACACCTTC
CDR3 protein: CSVTLPGTDYGYTF

V gene: TRBV6-5
J gene: TRBJ2-1
D gene: .
clone size: once
CDR3 DNA: TGTGCCAGCAGTTACTTTGGGCCGTCGAATCGCAATGAGCAGTTCTTC
CDR3 protein: CASSYFGPSNRNEQFF

V gene: TRBV6-5
J gene: TRBJ2-5
D gene: .
clone size: .
CDR3 DNA: TGTGCCAGCAGTTACTCGATACAGGGCGAGACCCAGTACTTC
CDR3 protein: CASSYSIQGETQYF

V gene: TRBV6-5
J gene: TRBJ2-3
D gene: .
clone size: .
CDR3 DNA: TGTGCCAGCGGACAGACCTTCGGGGATACGCAGTATTTT
CDR3 protein: CASGQTFGDTQYF

V gene: TRBV28
J gene: TRBJ2-1
D gene: TRBD2
clone size: .
CDR3 DNA: TGTGCCAGCAGTCTTGGACTAGCGGGTAGCCACAATGAGCAGTTCTTC
CDR3 protein: CASSLGLAGSHNEQFF

V gene: TRBV10-2
J gene: TRBJ2-1
D gene: .
clone size: .
CDR3 DNA: TGCGCCAGCAGTCTGCAGGGTAATGAGCAGTTCTTC
CDR3 protein: CASSLQGNEQFF

V gene: TRBV2
J gene: TRBJ2-3
D gene: TRBD2
clone size: few
CDR3 DNA: TGTGCCAGCAGTGAATCCGGGAGGAGCACAGATACGCAGTATTTT
CDR3 protein: CASSESGRSTDTQYF

V gene: TRBV5-6
J gene: TRBJ2-3
D gene: .
clone size: .
CDR3 DNA: TGTGCCAGCAGCCCGACTACACCCACAGATACGCAGTATTTT
CDR3 protein: CASSPTTPTDTQYF

V gene: TRBV4-3
J gene: TRBJ2-7
D gene: .
clone size: few
CDR3 DNA: TGCGCCAGCAGCCAAGATGAAAGTCTTGGTTCAGGGCAGTACTTC
CDR3 protein: CASSQDESLGSGQYF

V gene: TRBV9
J gene: TRBJ1-1
D gene: .
clone size: .
CDR3 DNA: TGTGCCAGCAGCGTAACAGGAGCCGGTACTGAAGCTTTCTTT
CDR3 protein: CASSVTGAGTEAFF

V gene: TRBV19
J gene: TRBJ2-5
D gene: TRBD2
clone size: .
CDR3 DNA: TGTGCCAGTAGTCCCAGAACTAGCGGGATCCCACAAGCGGCCCAGTACTTC
CDR3 protein: CASSPRTSGIPQAAQYF

V gene: TRBV5-1
J gene: TRBJ2-7
D gene: .
clone size: few
CDR3 DNA: TGCGCCAGCAGCTTGGCCAGAGTTGGAGGGCAGGGGGACGAGCAGTACTTC
CDR3 protein: CASSLARVGGQGDEQYF

V gene: TRBV7-2
J gene: TRBJ2-1
D gene: TRBD1
clone size: .
CDR3 DNA: TGTGCCAGCAGCTCCCGCAGGGGGCCACTCAGTGAGCAGTTCTTC
CDR3 protein: CASSSRRGPLSEQFF

V gene: TRBV3-1/TRBV3-2
J gene: TRBJ2-1
D gene: .
clone size: .
CDR3 DNA: TGTGCCAGCAGCCGGTATGCGTCAAATGAGCAGTTCTTC
CDR3 protein: CASSRYASNEQFF